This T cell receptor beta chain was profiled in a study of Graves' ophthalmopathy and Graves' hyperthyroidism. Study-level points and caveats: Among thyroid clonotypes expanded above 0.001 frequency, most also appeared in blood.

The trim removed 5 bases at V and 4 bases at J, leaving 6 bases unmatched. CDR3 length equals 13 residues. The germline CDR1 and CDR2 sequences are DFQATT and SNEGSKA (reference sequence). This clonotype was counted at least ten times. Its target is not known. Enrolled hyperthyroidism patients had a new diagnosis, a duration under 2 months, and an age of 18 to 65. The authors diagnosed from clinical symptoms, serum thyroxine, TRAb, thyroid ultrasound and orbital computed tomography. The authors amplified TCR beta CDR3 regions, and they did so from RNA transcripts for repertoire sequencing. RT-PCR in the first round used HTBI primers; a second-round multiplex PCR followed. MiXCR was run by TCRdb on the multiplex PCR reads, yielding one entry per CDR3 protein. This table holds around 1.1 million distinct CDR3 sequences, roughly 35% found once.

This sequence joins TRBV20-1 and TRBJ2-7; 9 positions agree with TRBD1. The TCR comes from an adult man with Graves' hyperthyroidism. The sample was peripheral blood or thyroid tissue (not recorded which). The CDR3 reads CSAEGQGRYEQYF. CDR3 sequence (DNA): TGCAGTGCTGAGGGACAGGGTCGGTACGAGCAGTACTTC.